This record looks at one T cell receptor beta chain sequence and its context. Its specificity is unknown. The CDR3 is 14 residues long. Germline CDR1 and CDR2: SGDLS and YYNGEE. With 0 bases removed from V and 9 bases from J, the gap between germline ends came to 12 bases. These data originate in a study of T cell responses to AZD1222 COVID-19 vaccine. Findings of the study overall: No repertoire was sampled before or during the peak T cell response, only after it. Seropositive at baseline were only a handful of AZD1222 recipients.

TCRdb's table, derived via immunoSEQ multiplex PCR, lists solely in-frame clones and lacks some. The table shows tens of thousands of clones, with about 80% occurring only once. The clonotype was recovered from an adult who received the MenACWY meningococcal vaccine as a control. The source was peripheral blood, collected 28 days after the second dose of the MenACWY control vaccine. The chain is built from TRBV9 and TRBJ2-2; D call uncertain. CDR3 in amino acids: CASSVEVSPRELFF. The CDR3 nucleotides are TGTGCCAGCAGCGTAGAGGTCTCCCCCCGGGAGCTGTTTTTT.